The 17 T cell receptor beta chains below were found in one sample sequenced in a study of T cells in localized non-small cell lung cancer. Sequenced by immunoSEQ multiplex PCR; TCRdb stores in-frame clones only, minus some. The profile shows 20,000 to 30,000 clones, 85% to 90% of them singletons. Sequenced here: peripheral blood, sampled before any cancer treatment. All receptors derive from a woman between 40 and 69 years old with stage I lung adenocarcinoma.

CDR3: CASSFYRTVSTEKLFF. The CDR3 coding sequence is TGTGCCAGCAGTTTTTATCGGACAGTTTCAACCGAAAAACTGTTTTTT. The V gene is TRBV27, the J gene TRBJ1-4; D perhaps matches TRBD1 (6 bases). The germline CDR1 and CDR2 sequences are MNHEY and SMNVEV (reference sequence). V lost 3 bases and J 8 bases, leaving 19 bases between the germline ends. The CDR3 is made up of 16 amino acids.

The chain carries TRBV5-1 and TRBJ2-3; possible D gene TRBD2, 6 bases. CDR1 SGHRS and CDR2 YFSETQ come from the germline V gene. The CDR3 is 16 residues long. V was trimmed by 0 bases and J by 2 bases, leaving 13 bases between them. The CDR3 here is CASSLGLATHTDTQYF. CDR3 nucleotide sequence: TGCGCCAGCAGCTTGGGCCTAGCGACCCACACAGATACGCAGTATTTT.

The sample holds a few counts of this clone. The CDR3: CASSQERRSYEQYF. In DNA form, the CDR3 reads TGCGCCAGCAGCCAAGAACGTCGGTCCTACGAGCAGTACTTC. The chain has TRBV4-3 and TRBJ2-7; D call uncertain. CDR1 is LGHNA and CDR2 is YSLEER in the germline V gene. The CDR3 is 14 amino acids. Trimming removed 0 bases at V and 1 base at J, with 7 bases between.

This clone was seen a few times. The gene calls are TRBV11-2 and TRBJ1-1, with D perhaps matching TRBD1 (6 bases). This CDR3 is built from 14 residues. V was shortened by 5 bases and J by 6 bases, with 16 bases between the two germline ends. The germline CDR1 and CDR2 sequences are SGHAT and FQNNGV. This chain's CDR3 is CASSQEGVGAEAFF. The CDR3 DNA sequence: TGTGCCAGCAGCCAAGAGGGGGTAGGGGCTGAAGCTTTCTTT.

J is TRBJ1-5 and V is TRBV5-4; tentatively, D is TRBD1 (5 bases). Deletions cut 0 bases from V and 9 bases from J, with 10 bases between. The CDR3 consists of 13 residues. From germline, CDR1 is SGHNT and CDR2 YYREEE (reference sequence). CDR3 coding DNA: TGTGCCAGCAGCTTGGTCTCCGGGGGGCCCCAGCATTTT. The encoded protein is CASSLVSGGPQHF.

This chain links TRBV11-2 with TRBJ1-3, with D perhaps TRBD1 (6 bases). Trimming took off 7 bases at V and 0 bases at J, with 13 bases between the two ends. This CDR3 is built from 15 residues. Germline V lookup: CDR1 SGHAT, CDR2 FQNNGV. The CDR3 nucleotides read TGTGCCAGCACCCTTACAGGGTACTCTGGAAACACCATATATTTT. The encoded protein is CASTLTGYSGNTIYF.

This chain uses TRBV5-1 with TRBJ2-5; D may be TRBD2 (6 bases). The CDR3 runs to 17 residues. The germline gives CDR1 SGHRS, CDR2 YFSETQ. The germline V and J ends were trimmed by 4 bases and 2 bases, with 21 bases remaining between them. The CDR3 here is CASSRSPQLASQETQYF. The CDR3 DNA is TGCGCCAGCAGCCGATCACCCCAACTAGCATCTCAAGAGACCCAGTACTTC.

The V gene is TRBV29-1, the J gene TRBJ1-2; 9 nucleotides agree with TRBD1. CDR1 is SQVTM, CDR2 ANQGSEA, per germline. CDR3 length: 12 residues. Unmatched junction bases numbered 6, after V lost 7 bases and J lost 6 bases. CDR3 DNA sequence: TGCAGCGGTGGACAGGGGTCGGATGGCTACACCTTC. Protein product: CSGGQGSDGYTF. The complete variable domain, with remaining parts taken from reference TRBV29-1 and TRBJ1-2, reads SAVISQKPSRDICQRGTSLTIQCQVDSQVTMMFWYRQQPGQSLTLIATANQGSEATYESGFVIDKFPISRPNLTFSTLTVSNMSPEDSSIYLCSGGQGSDGYTFGSGTRLTVV.

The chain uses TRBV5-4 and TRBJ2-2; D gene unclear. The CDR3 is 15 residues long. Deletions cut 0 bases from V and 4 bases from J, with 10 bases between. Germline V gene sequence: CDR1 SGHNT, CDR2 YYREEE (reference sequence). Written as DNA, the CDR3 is TGTGCCAGCAGCTTGGCTGGCGCTCTCACCGGGGAGCTGTTTTTT. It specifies CASSLAGALTGELFF.

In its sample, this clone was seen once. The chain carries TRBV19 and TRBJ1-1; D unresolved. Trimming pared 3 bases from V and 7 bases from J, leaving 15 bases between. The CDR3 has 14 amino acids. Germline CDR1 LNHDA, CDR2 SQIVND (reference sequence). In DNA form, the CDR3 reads TGTGCCAGTAGTATTGGTAGTATGGCAGATGAAGCTTTCTTT. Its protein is CASSIGSMADEAFF.

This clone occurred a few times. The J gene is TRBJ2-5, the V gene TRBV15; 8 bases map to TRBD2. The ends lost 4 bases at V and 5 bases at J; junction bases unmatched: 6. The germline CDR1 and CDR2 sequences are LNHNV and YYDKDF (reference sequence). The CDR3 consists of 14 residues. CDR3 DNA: TGTGCCACCAGCACCCGGGGGGGCGGGGAGACCCAGTACTTC. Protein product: CATSTRGGGETQYF.

CDR3 coding DNA: TGTGCCAGCCGGGACAGCCTCAATCAGCCCCAGCATTTT. Translated: CASRDSLNQPQHF. The V gene is TRBV2, the J gene TRBJ1-5; 7 bases line up with TRBD1. The germline V gene encodes CDR1 SNHLY and CDR2 FYNNEI. V shed 8 bases and J 3 bases; nucleotides not matched to a gene: 4. The CDR3 has 13 residues.

The CDR3 spells CASSRDTYQPQHF. CDR3 DNA: TGTGCCAGTAGTAGGGACACGTATCAGCCCCAGCATTTT. This sequence joins TRBV19 and TRBJ1-5; the D gene is possibly TRBD1 (6 bases). Trimming took off 4 bases at V and 5 bases at J, with 9 bases between the two ends. Germline V gives CDR1 LNHDA, CDR2 SQIVND (reference sequence). There are 13 residues in the CDR3.

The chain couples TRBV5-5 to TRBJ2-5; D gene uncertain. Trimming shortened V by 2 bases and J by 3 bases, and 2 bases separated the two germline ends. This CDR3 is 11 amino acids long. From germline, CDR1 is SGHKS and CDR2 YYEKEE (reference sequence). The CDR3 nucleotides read TGTGCCAGCAGCTTCAAAGAGACCCAGTACTTC. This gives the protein CASSFKETQYF.

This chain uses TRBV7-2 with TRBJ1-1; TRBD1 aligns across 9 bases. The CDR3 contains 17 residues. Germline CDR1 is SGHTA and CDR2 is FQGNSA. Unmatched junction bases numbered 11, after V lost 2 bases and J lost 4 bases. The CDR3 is CASSLLDSTDRGTEAFF. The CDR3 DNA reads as TGTGCCAGCAGCTTATTGGATTCGACGGACAGGGGCACTGAAGCTTTCTTT.

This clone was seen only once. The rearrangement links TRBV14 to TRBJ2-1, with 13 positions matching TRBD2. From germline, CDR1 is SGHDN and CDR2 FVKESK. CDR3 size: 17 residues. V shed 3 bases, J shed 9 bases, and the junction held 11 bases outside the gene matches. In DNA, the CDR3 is TGTGCCAGCAGCCAGAAACTAGCGGGGGGGCCGAGTGTTGAGCAGTTCTTC. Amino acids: CASSQKLAGGPSVEQFF.

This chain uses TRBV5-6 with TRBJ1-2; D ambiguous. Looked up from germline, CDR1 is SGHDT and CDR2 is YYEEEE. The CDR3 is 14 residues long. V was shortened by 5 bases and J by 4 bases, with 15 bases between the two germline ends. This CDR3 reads CASRVGPGSYGYTF. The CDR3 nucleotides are TGTGCCAGCAGGGTAGGGCCCGGCAGCTATGGCTACACCTTC.